The 6 T cell receptor beta chains below were found in one sample sequenced in a study of low-dose radiotherapy and immunotherapy resistance in tumors. TRAV- and TRBV-specific primers, spanning alpha and beta chains, primed first-strand cDNA. With a V-primer adapter and a constant-region primer, TCRs were amplified for approximately 20 PCR cycles. TCRdb passed the reads through MiXCR, listing each CDR3 protein once. The data show around 60,000 distinct CDR3 sequences, around 23% seen once. The time point was: after trial treatment. Treatment reported: LDRT plus nivolumab, ipilimumab, low-dose cyclophosphamide and aspirin (RACIN trial). The material sequenced was PBMCs, taken after low-dose radiotherapy plus immunotherapy. The receptors come from a male donor with prostate cancer.

There are many counts of this clonotype. This chain uses TRBV18 with TRBJ2-7; D perhaps matches TRBD1 (5 bases). V lost 5 bases and J 2 bases, leaving 19 bases between the germline ends. The CDR3 is 16 amino acids. Germline-derived CDR1 and CDR2 are KGHSH and LQKENI. CDR3 DNA sequence: TGTGCCAGCTCAGCAAAACCAGCAGGGAACACCTACGAGCAGTACTTC. It yields the protein CASSAKPAGNTYEQYF.

CDR3 loop: CASTLWGQEAFF. CDR3 nucleotides: TGTGCCAGCACTCTGTGGGGACAGGAAGCTTTCTTT. V gene TRBV6-6 combines with J gene TRBJ1-1; 7 nucleotides align to TRBD1. Losses at the gene ends were 7 bases for V and 8 bases for J; bases not matched to a gene: 7. CDR1 is MNHNY, CDR2 SVGAGI, per germline (reference sequence). The CDR3 sequence is 12 residues long.

This clonotype was detected ten times or more. The J gene is TRBJ1-5, the V gene TRBV6-2 or TRBV6-3, with 8 bases fitting TRBD1. V was clipped by 2 bases and J by 4 bases; unmatched bases: 7. CDR3 size: 16 residues. CDR1 MNHEY and CDR2 SVGEGT come from the germline V gene. This CDR3 is CASSYTGTGPNQPQHF. The DNA of the CDR3 is TGTGCCAGCAGTTACACCGGGACAGGCCCGAATCAGCCCCAGCATTTT.

Turning to this clonotype: This probably arose from a read error, given a far larger clone one base away. The rearrangement uses TRBV9 and TRBJ2-7; 11 nucleotides agree with TRBD2. The CDR3 length is 15 residues. CDR1 is SGDLS and CDR2 is YYNGEE in the germline V gene. The J segment lost 7 bases and the V segment lost 1 base, leaving 7 bases of the junction unmatched. CDR3 region: CASSVPGLAANEQYF. DNA of the CDR3: TGTGCCAGCAGCGTACCGGGACTAGCGGCCAATGAGCAGTACTTC. Based on the CDR3 plus reference TRBV9 and TRBJ2-7, the full variable domain is DSGVTQTPKHLITATGQRVTLRCSPRSGDLSVYWYQQSLDQGLQFLIQYYNGEERAKGNILERFSAQQFPDLHSELNLSSLELGDSALYFCASSVPGLAANEQYFGPGTRLTVT.

This clonotype occurred a few times. The chain uses TRBV4-1 and TRBJ2-1; D is possibly TRBD1 or TRBD2 (5 bases each). Germline V gene data show CDR1 as MGHRA and CDR2 as YSYEKL. The CDR3 runs to 12 residues. Between the trimmed V and J ends, which lost 2 bases and 10 bases, there was a span of 9 bases. The CDR3 bases are TGCGCCAGCAGCCAACCGGGACGCGAGCAGTTCTTC. It encodes CASSQPGREQFF.

This clonotype was recorded at least ten times. The CDR3 region is CASTLTGSGNTIYF. Here the CDR3 DNA reads TGTGCCAGCACCCTAACGGGTTCTGGAAACACCATATATTTT. The rearrangement links TRBV6-6 to TRBJ1-3; D is unclear. Trimming took off 7 bases at V and 1 base at J, with 11 bases between the two ends. CDR1 is MNHNY and CDR2 is SVGAGI in the germline V gene (reference sequence). The CDR3 is 14 amino acids.